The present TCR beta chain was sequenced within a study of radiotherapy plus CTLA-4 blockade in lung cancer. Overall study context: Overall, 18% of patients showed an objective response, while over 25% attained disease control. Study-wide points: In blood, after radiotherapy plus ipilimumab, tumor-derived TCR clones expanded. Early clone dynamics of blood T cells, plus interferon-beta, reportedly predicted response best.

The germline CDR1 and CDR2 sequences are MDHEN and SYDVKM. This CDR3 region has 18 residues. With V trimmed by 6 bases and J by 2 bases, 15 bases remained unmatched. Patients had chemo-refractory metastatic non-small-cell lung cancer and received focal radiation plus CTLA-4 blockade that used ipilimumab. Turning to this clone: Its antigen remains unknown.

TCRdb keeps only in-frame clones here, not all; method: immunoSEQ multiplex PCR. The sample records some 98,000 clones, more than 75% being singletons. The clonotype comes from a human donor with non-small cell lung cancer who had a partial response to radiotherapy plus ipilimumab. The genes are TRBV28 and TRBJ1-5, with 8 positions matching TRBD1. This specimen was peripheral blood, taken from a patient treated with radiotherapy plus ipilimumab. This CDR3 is CASSTTFRGLGGNQPQHF. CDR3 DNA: TGTGCCAGCAGCACCACATTCAGGGGGCTAGGTGGCAATCAGCCCCAGCATTTT.